This T cell receptor beta chain was recorded in a study of OX40 agonist ivuxolimab in advanced cancers. As for the study in general: Among those treated, three patients had partial responses, one with hepatocellular carcinoma and two with cutaneous melanoma.

Libraries were prepared by immunoSEQ multiplex PCR; TCRdb keeps only in-frame clonotypes and omits some of them. The sample has approximately 83,000 clones; about 84% are singletons. This clone was recorded only once. The CDR3 covers 14 residues. After removal of 3 bases from V and 1 base from J, the junction contained 1 base not matched to a gene. CDR1 MNHEY and CDR2 SMNVEV come from the germline V gene (reference sequence). V usage is TRBV27 and J usage is TRBJ2-3, with TRBD2 matching over 7 bases. The starting material was CD4+ or CD8+ T cells sorted from blood, obtained in a trial of the OX40 agonist ivuxolimab. The sequence came from an adult with an advanced solid tumor such as melanoma, head and neck, liver or kidney cancer. The CDR3 region is CASSFGGGTDTQYF. The CDR3 coding sequence is TGTGCCAGCAGTTTTGGGGGGGGCACAGATACGCAGTATTTT.